A single sample gave rise to the 5 T cell receptor beta chains below, sequenced in a study of response to subunit inactivated influenza vaccine (dated by TCRdb to 2016 to 2019). Library creation used RT-PCR. The listed sequencing device is Illumina HiSeq 2500. TCRdb reanalyzed the raw reads on its own, using fastp at Q25 for trimming and MiXCR for clone calling, and kept in-frame beta chains. Merged by CDR3 protein, the rows form single entries marked with the most common genes and DNA. In all, the sample holds 500,000 to 550,000 distinct CDR3 sequences, and under 30% of those were seen once. The ten largest clones represent 2.8% of the sample. This sample also appeared in a second study, on T cells expressing NK-cell markers. As the second publication notes: The TCR beta cDNA libraries were made using 5'RACE template switching, a step that added both a universal primer site and unique molecular identifiers.

The sequenced sample was CD4+ T cells sorted from PBMCs, obtained about 13 days after vaccination. The receptor set was obtained from a man aged 50-59 years who received an inactivated influenza vaccine. Donor details come from another sample of the same person, matched by shared clones.

This clonotype was seen only a few times. The V and J genes are TRBV11-2 and TRBJ2-1, with D tentatively TRBD2 (5 bases). Germline V CDR1 and CDR2: SGHAT, FQNNGV. The CDR3 consists of 16 residues. Trimming took 5 bases from V and 2 from J, leaving 16 bases between them. CDR3 region: CASSVAEDLTYNEQFF. The CDR3 DNA reads TGTGCCAGCAGCGTAGCAGAGGACTTGACCTACAATGAGCAGTTCTTC.

V is TRBV9 and J is TRBJ1-5, with D tentatively TRBD1 (6 bases). Germline assignment: CDR1 SGDLS and CDR2 YYNGEE. Trimming left V 0 bases short and J 2 bases short, with 12 bases between. This CDR3 is 16 amino acids long. The chain's CDR3 is CASSVGPGAGNQPQHF. CDR3 nucleotides: TGTGCCAGCAGCGTAGGGCCGGGGGCGGGCAATCAGCCCCAGCATTTT.

This chain uses TRBV20-1 with TRBJ2-5, with D maybe TRBD2 (6 bases). The germline CDR1 and CDR2 sequences are DFQATT and SNEGSKA (reference sequence). Trimming pared 1 base from V and 5 bases from J, leaving 8 bases between. There are 12 residues in the CDR3. The DNA for the CDR3 is TGCAGTGCTAGAGGGGGGGTTGAGACCCAGTACTTC. Protein: CSARGGVETQYF.

The chain links TRBV5-6 to TRBJ1-5; 9 nucleotides align to TRBD1. Germline assignment: CDR1 SGHDT and CDR2 YYEEEE. The CDR3 consists of 17 residues. Trimming took 1 base from V and 3 from J; bases not matched to a gene: 8. DNA for the CDR3: TGTGCCAGCAGCTTGTTTAACAGGGGGCCTTCCAATCAGCCCCAGCATTTT. It yields the protein CASSLFNRGPSNQPQHF.

This chain joins TRBV5-1 and TRBJ2-1, with 11 bases fitting TRBD2. The V segment lost 5 bases and the J segment 2 bases; nucleotides outside the gene matches: 6. Germline lookup yields CDR1 SGHRS and CDR2 YFSETQ. This CDR3 has 16 amino acids. The CDR3 DNA follows: TGCGCCAGCAGGAAGGGGACTAGCGGTACCTACAATGAGCAGTTCTTC. Encoded protein: CASRKGTSGTYNEQFF.